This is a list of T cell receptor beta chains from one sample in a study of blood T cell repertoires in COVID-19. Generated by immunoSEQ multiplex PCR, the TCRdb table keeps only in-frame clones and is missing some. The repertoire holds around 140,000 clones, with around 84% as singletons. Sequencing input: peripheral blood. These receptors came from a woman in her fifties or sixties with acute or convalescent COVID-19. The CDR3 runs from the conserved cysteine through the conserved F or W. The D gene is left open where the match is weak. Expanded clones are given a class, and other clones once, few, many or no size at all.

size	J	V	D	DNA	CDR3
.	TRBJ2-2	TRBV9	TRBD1	TGTGCCAGCAGCGTAGGAAACAGGGGGTTTACCGGGGAGCTGTTTTTT	CASSVGNRGFTGELFF
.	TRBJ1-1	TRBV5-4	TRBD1	TGTGCCAGCAGCTTGGTTCTCAACAGGGGATATAACACTGAAGCTTTCTTT	CASSLVLNRGYNTEAFF
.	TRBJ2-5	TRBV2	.	TGTGCCAGCAGTTCACAAGAGACCCAGTACTTC	CASSSQETQYF
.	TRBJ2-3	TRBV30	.	TGTGCCTGGGCCACCTGGGAGGAAGATACGCAGTATTTT	CAWATWEEDTQYF
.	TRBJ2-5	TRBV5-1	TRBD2	TGCGCCAGCTGTGAGGCGGCGGGGGTGGAGACCCAGTACTTC	CASCEAAGVETQYF
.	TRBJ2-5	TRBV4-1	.	TGCGCCAGCAGCTCACTTCTTACGGAGACCCAGTACTTC	CASSSLLTETQYF
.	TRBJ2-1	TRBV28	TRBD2	TGTGCCAGCAGTTCATCCGGGACTAGCGGATACAATGAGCAGTTCTTC	CASSSSGTSGYNEQFF
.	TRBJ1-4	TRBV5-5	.	TGTGCCAGCAGCCTAGGGGACATACGAGAAAAACTGTTTTTT	CASSLGDIREKLFF
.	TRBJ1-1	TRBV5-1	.	TGCGTCAAGTGTCCCAATTCCGGGAGGAACACTGAAGCTTTCTTT	CVKCPNSGRNTEAFF
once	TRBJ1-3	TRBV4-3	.	TGCGCCAGCAGCCAATACAGGTCTGCCGTAGAAAACACCATATATTTT	CASSQYRSAVENTIYF
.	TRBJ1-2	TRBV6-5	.	TGTGCCAGCAGTCCCCGGACAAATGGCTACACCTTC	CASSPRTNGYTF
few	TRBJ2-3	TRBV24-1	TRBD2	TGTGCCACCAGTGATCCCCTAGCGGGGACCACAGATACGCAGTATTTT	CATSDPLAGTTDTQYF
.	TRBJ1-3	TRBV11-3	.	TGTGCCAGCAGCTTTCAGGGGACTGGAAACACCATATATTTT	CASSFQGTGNTIYF
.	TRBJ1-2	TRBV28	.	TGTGCCAGCAGTTTCGGCCAGGCCTATGGCTACACCTTC	CASSFGQAYGYTF
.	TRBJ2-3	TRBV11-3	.	TGTGCCAGCAGCCTCGTCAGGGAAACAGATACGCAGTATTTT	CASSLVRETDTQYF
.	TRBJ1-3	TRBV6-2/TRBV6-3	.	TGTGCCAGCAGTTTAGTAGGGGTTTCATCTGGAAACACCATATATTTT	CASSLVGVSSGNTIYF
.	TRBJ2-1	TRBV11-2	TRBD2	TGTGCCAGCAGCTTAGATCTTAGGGCGTTCGGCGGGGGGGACAATGAGCAGTTCTTC	CASSLDLRAFGGGDNEQFF
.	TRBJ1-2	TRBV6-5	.	TGTGCCAGCCGGTCCCACGGTACGAACTATGGCTACACCTTC	CASRSHGTNYGYTF
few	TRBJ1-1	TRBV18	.	TGTGCCAGCTCACCACGGGGCAATATCGACACTGAAGCTTTCTTT	CASSPRGNIDTEAFF
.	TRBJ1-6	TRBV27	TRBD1	TGTGCCAGCACCAACGAACAGGGGTTAACACCCCTCCACTTT	CASTNEQGLTPLHF
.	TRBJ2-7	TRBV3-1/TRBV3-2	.	TGTGCCAGCAGCCACTTCAGAGGGGGGGGCTGGGAGCAGTACTTC	CASSHFRGGGWEQYF
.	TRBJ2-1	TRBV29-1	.	TGCAGCGCGGATAGCAGTTTCAATGAGCAGTTCTTC	CSADSSFNEQFF
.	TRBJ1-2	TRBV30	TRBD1	TGTGCCTGGACTTCCAGGGGGCTGAGCTATGGCTACACCTTC	CAWTSRGLSYGYTF
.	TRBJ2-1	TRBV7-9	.	TGTGCCAGCAGCTTCAGTTCGTCTCTAGCAGACGTCTATGAGCAGTTCTTC	CASSFSSSLADVYEQFF
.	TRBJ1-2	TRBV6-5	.	TGTGCCAGCAGTTACGGCCAGACAGCCGGGGGCTACACCTTC	CASSYGQTAGGYTF
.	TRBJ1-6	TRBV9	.	TGTGCCAGCAGCGCGCCAGGGATCGGACCCCTCCACTTT	CASSAPGIGPLHF
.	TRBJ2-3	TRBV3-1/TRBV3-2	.	TGTGCCAGCAGCCAAGACCGGGTCACAGATACGCAGTATTTT	CASSQDRVTDTQYF
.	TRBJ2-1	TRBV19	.	TGTGCCAGTAGTAAGACAGCGCTCTCCTACAATGAGCAGTTCTTC	CASSKTALSYNEQFF